One sample yielded the 9 T cell receptor beta chains listed below, sequenced in a study of cytomegalovirus exposure and HLA in healthy donors. PCR involved 60 Vbeta and 13 Jbeta primers. Using immunoSEQ multiplex PCR, the repertoire was profiled, and TCRdb retains in-frame clones only, with some absent. Of some 190,000 clones listed, 82% are singletons. The specimen sequenced was PBMCs. Receptors were obtained from a man between 35 and 55 years old in good health and CMV-seronegative.

The J gene is TRBJ2-7, the V gene TRBV7-9, with TRBD2 matching 9 bases. Trimming at V came to 2 bases and at J to 0 bases, leaving 5 bases not matched to a gene. This CDR3 has 16 residues. In germline, CDR1 is SEHNR, CDR2 FQNEAQ (reference sequence). CDR3 residues: CASSLFVAGASYEQYF. In nucleotides, the CDR3 is TGTGCCAGCAGCTTATTCGTAGCGGGGGCCTCCTACGAGCAGTACTTC.

The rearrangement links TRBV19 to TRBJ1-5; 9 bases agree with TRBD1. Germline CDR1 is LNHDA and CDR2 is SQIVND (reference sequence). CDR3 length equals 17 residues. V gave up 3 bases and J gave up 5 bases; unmatched junction bases: 11. The chain's CDR3 is CASSIGQGTMGDQPQHF. CDR3 bases: TGTGCCAGTAGTATCGGACAGGGGACAATGGGCGATCAGCCCCAGCATTTT. The variable domain in full, completed from reference TRBV19 and TRBJ1-5, reads DGGITQSPKYLFRKEGQNVTLSCEQNLNHDAMYWYRQDPGQGLRLIYYSQIVNDFQKGDIAEGYSVSREKKESFPLTVTSAQKNPTAFYLCASSIGQGTMGDQPQHFGDGTRLSIL.

V gene TRBV5-4 combines with J gene TRBJ2-4, with D maybe TRBD1 (5 bases). V lost 4 bases and J lost 4, with 15 bases in between. The germline V gene has CDR1 SGHNT and CDR2 YYREEE (reference sequence). The CDR3 has 15 amino acids. CDR3 loop: CASSQKVAGKNIQYF. The CDR3 DNA sequence: TGTGCCAGCAGCCAGAAGGTGGCAGGGAAAAACATTCAGTACTTC. Complete variable domain (other parts from reference TRBV5-4 and TRBJ2-4): ETGVTQSPTHLIKTRGQQVTLRCSSQSGHNTVSWYQQALGQGPQFIFQYYREEENGRGNFPPRFSGLQFPNYSSELNVNALELDDSALYLCASSQKVAGKNIQYFGAGTRLSVL.

The CDR3 coding sequence is TGTGCCAGCAGTCCAGGGGGCGCCCTACTCTATGGCTACACCTTC. Translated: CASSPGGALLYGYTF. V usage is TRBV28 and J usage is TRBJ1-2, with TRBD1 identical over 8 bases. CDR1 is MDHEN and CDR2 is SYDVKM in the germline V gene. V was pared by 5 bases and J by 4 bases, with 9 bases of the junction left unmatched. This CDR3 has 15 amino acids.

V gene TRBV15 combines with J gene TRBJ2-1, with TRBD2 matching 10 bases. J lost 8 bases, V lost 4 bases, and 11 bases had no gene match. The CDR3 loop spans 16 amino acids. Germline loops: CDR1 LNHNV, CDR2 YYDKDF (reference sequence). Written as DNA, the CDR3 is TGTGCCACCAGCAATGCTGGGGCTAGCGGGAGATATGAGCAGTTCTTC. Encoded protein: CATSNAGASGRYEQFF.

The chain employs TRBV7-3 and TRBJ2-3, with 8 bases matching TRBD2. The J segment lost 8 bases and the V segment lost 4 bases, leaving 11 bases of the junction unmatched. Germline V gives CDR1 SGHTA, CDR2 FQGTGA. CDR3 size: 15 residues. The CDR3, as DNA: TGTGCCAGCAGCTCCGGGGGGGCTCCCCTAGGTACGCAGTATTTT. This encodes CASSSGGAPLGTQYF.

This rearrangement joins TRBV5-6 to TRBJ1-5; TRBD1 is a possible D gene (6 bases). In germline, CDR1 is SGHDT, CDR2 YYEEEE. This CDR3 is 12 amino acids long. Trimming cost V 3 bases and J 9 bases, with 10 bases left between them. Here the CDR3 reads CASSSGGGPQHF. The CDR3 region has the DNA TGTGCCAGCAGCTCGGGGGGCGGGCCCCAGCATTTT.

The rearrangement joins TRBV5-1 to TRBJ2-7, with D possibly TRBD1 on 6 matching bases. The V gene's germline CDR1 is SGHRS and CDR2 YFSETQ. CDR3 length equals 16 residues. Trimming cost V 0 bases and J 3 bases, with 16 bases left between them. The CDR3 region is CASSLEWRTEGYEQYF. CDR3 nucleotide sequence: TGCGCCAGCAGCTTGGAATGGAGGACAGAAGGCTACGAGCAGTACTTC.

In nucleotides, the CDR3 is TGTGCCAGCAGTTACCCTGGGACAGGGGAGCAGTACTTC. Protein product: CASSYPGTGEQYF. The chain carries TRBV6-6 and TRBJ2-7, with 9 bases fitting TRBD1. The V gene end was trimmed by 2 bases and the J gene end by 7 bases; junction bases not matched to a gene: 3. The V gene's germline CDR1 is MNHNY and CDR2 SVGAGI (reference sequence). The CDR3 is 13 amino acids.